The sequence of this T cell receptor beta chain was determined in a study of beta chain features in type 1 diabetes. The CDR3 sequence is 12 residues long. Germline CDR1 SGHVS, CDR2 FQNEAQ. After removal of 8 bases from V and 4 bases from J, the junction contained 3 bases not matched to a gene. Expressed TCRB transcripts got sequenced, as all isolated RNA was reverse transcribed. Profiled with immunoSEQ multiplex PCR; TCRdb holds only in-frame clones, not every one. The sample carries under 150,000 clones, under 60% recorded once. This receptor was identified in a young man in good health. Sequencing used Tregs from blood. The rearrangement joins TRBV7-8 to TRBJ2-5; 8 bases match TRBD2. The CDR3 DNA reads as TGTGCCAGCCGCGGACTAGCAGAGACCCAGTACTTC. It is translated as CASRGLAETQYF.